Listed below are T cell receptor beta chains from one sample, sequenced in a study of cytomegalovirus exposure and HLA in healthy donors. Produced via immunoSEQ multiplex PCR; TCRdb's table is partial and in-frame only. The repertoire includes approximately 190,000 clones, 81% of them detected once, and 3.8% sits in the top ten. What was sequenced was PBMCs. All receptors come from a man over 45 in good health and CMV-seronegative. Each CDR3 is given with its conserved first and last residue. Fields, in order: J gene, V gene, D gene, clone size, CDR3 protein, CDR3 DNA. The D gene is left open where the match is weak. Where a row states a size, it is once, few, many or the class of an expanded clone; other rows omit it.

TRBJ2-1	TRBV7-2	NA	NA	CASSSDFSSYNEQFF	TGTGCCAGCAGCTCAGACTTTAGCTCCTACAATGAGCAGTTCTTC
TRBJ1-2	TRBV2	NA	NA	CASSGQIYGYTF	TGTGCCAGCAGCGGACAGATTTATGGCTACACCTTC
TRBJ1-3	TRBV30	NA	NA	CAWAVSSGNTIYF	TGTGCCTGGGCCGTCAGCTCTGGAAACACCATATATTTT
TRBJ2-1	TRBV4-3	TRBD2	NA	CASSPLPGAGGMYEQFF	TGCGCCAGCAGCCCCCTACCGGGAGCGGGGGGTATGTATGAGCAGTTCTTC
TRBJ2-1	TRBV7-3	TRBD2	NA	CASSIGLAGANEQFF	TGTGCCAGCAGCATTGGACTAGCGGGGGCCAATGAGCAGTTCTTC
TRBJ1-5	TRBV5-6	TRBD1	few	CASSFGQVSNQPQHF	TGTGCCAGCAGCTTCGGACAGGTTAGCAATCAGCCCCAGCATTTT
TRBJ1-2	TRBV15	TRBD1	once	CATSSRDRGRLGSYTF	TGTGCCACCAGCAGCCGGGACAGGGGGCGCCTTGGCAGCTACACCTTC
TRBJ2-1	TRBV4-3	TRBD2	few	CASSQEVAGNSYNEQFF	TGCGCCAGCAGCCAAGAAGTAGCGGGTAACTCCTACAATGAGCAGTTCTTC
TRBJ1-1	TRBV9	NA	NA	CASSGSPSFGNTEAFF	TGTGCCAGCAGCGGGTCGCCTTCCTTCGGGAACACTGAAGCTTTCTTT
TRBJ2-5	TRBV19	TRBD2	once	CASRLAGGPGETQYF	TGTGCCAGTCGACTAGCGGGGGGGCCAGGGGAGACCCAGTACTTC
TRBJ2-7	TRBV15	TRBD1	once	CATSRDLGTGGAEQYF	TGTGCCACCAGCAGAGATCTCGGGACAGGGGGCGCCGAGCAGTACTTC
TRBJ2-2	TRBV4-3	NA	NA	CASSLVVGELFF	TGCGCCAGCAGTCTAGTTGTCGGGGAGCTGTTTTTT